This T cell receptor (beta chain) stems from a study of T cell repertoires in cytomegalovirus infection. Overall study context: Epitope selection comprised recently identified HLA-C-restricted CMV epitopes and well-studied HLA-B-restricted CMV epitopes. TCR beta signatures that were public indicated CMV infection and matching HLA type. General observations from the study: Summed public TCR beta family frequency identified CMV carriers bearing the relevant HLA. The ex vivo response was dominated by HLA-C-restricted CMV-specific TCR beta clonotypes.

The table lists this clonotype with a few counts. Its antigen is unknown. Each CDR3 protein is one row after TCRdb ran MiXCR on the reads. This table has about 83,000 distinct CDR3 sequences, around 28% appearing once. The sample consisted of CD8+ T cells from cultured PBMCs, taken from culture after CMV antigen stimulation. The TCR was taken from a human donor in good health (CMV status not recorded). Some clones in this sample may be carry-over from other donors' samples.

CDR3 bases: TGTGCCAGCAGCCATCCGGGACGCCCGTCCTACGAGCAGTACTTC. Its translation: CASSHPGRPSYEQYF. The gene calls are TRBV12-3 or TRBV12-4 and TRBJ2-7; either TRBD1 or TRBD2 may fit D (5 bases each). This CDR3 is 15 amino acids long. V was clipped by 6 bases and J by 1 base, with 16 bases between them.